This T cell receptor beta chain was sequenced in a study of chemoradiotherapy in HPV16-positive cancers. Study background: Candidate HPV-specific T-cell clones and common TCR motifs came from functional assays in a couple of HPV16-positive patients. Regarding the study as a whole: HPV-specific T cells were functionally defined from only two HPV16-positive patients. Candidate HPV-specific clones and E7-related TCR motifs grew in tumor during treatment.

Repeated repertoire sampling spanned the course of chemoradiotherapy. On this clone itself: Its antigen is currently unknown.

Sequenced by immunoSEQ multiplex PCR; TCRdb stores in-frame clones only, minus some. This sample has 4,500 to 5,500 clones, with approximately 95% found just once. This receptor was obtained from a human donor with HPV-associated anogenital cancer. The source was tumor tissue, collected from a patient who underwent chemoradiotherapy.

The CDR3 spells CASSIGVQRTDTQYF. CDR3 coding DNA: TGTGCCAGTAGTATAGGGGTCCAGCGCACAGATACGCAGTATTTT. The V and J genes are TRBV19 and TRBJ2-3; D ambiguous. This CDR3 spans 15 amino acids. CDR1 and CDR2 from the germline V gene are LNHDA and SQIVND (reference sequence). Between the trimmed V and J ends, which lost 1 base and 1 base, there was a span of 9 bases.